This TCR beta chain stems from a study of control samples from healthy donors and cancer patients. V shed 6 bases and J 4 bases; nucleotides not matched to a gene: 5. The CDR3 runs 14 residues. In germline, CDR1 is LNHNV, CDR2 YYDKDF (reference sequence). Assay: immunoSEQ multiplex PCR; the TCRdb copy retains only in-frame clones and omits some. The sample lists about 230,000 clones; roughly 82% were seen once. The sequenced material came from PBMCs. The chain carries TRBV15 and TRBJ2-1; TRBD2 matches 8 bases. The origin of this receptor is a woman aged 55-70 years with lung cancer. CDR3 nucleotides: TGTGCCACCAGAATGACGGGAGGGTACAATGAGCAGTTCTTC. Translation gives CATRMTGGYNEQFF.